The TCR beta chain described here comes from a study of cytomegalovirus exposure and HLA in healthy donors (dated by TCRdb to 2017 to 2019). Regarding the complete study: An earlier analysis of approximately 640 of the donors reported roughly 300 Gb of sequence data and more than 90 million unique TCR beta sequences from about 200 million T cells. A later analysis re-analyzed previously published TCR beta repertoires from 550 to 700 donors and added high-resolution HLA genotyping to study TCR occurrence patterns. In a later genetic analysis, genome-wide SNP genotypes for about three fifths of the roughly 670 donors were used, and that subset was treated as a discovery cohort. To decide whether each TCR beta V gene segment behaved as functional or pseudogenic, an earlier analysis of some 540 of the donors relied on high-throughput TCR beta sequencing. Because of strong linkage in the cohort, a handful of DR-DQ haplotypes were treated as single units for association and clustering. Across under 500 genotyped donors of the cohort, an average of approximately 200,000 unique TCR beta nucleotide sequences per donor were sequenced, and roughly 20% of those sequences were non-productive. High-throughput TCR immunosequencing, statistical association of individual TCRs with disease status, and machine learning were combined to predict cytomegalovirus infection status. The number of typed donors differed by locus: about 620-630 for A, B, C, DRB1 and DQB1; 500 to 550 for DQA1; some 610 for DPA1; and about 470 for DPB1. The study aimed to test whether signatures of past pathogen exposure could be identified by cataloging public T cell receptors. HLA typing included class I and class II loci at four-digit resolution. Rather than drawing on any new phenotypic data, the later analysis identified candidate immune exposures from TCR beta sequences and the way those sequences occurred across donors. About 320 gigabases of sequencing data and 70 million to 100 million unique TCR sequences were included in an early release covering about 620 HLA-typed donors. Among the approximately 430 genotyped donors, roughly 80% belonged to the genetic ancestry cluster associated with self-reported Caucasian donors. Alongside the repertoire data, information on donor age, sex, ethnicity and CMV serostatus was compiled. Using immunosequencing, the study profiled T cell repertoires from about 650 subjects and related those repertoires to cytomegalovirus serostatus. All discovery cohort repertoires had been generated on a single sequencing platform. A separate validation cohort of over 95 different subjects was used in addition to the roughly 670-subject first cohort.

Library method: the immunoSEQ multiplex PCR assay. For the multiplex PCR, a mixture combining 60 forward primers for TCR Vbeta segments and 13 reverse primers for TCR Jbeta segments was used. The CDR3 region of rearranged TCR beta genes was amplified from genomic DNA by a multiplex PCR assay. On the Illumina HiSeq System, the amplified TCR beta libraries were sequenced as 87-base-pair reads. Under the source paper's analysis protocol: Across the roughly 700 repertoires, a later analysis counted tens of millions of unique TCR beta chains, around 11 million of which were shared by at least two donors. Raw reads were error-corrected and collapsed into unique sequences by a nearest-neighbor algorithm in which closely related sequences were merged to remove PCR and sequencing errors. To assign V, D and J gene segments, CDR3 sequences were aligned to IMGT reference sequences. Each retained sequence needed at least a six-nucleotide match to both a V gene segment and a J gene segment. Rearrangements were classified as productive when the CDR3 lacked stop codons and remained in frame with V and J, and all other rearrangements were classified as non-productive. Following IMGT convention, CDR3 was defined as the stretch from the second conserved V-encoded cysteine up to the conserved J-encoded phenylalanine. In an earlier analysis of around 640 of the donors, sequences lacking an unambiguous match to a single V gene segment were excluded. An earlier analysis of 587 of the donors called V segments functional above 56.7% productive rearrangements and segregating when the between-donor standard deviation exceeded 5%. A statistical classification framework was built to diagnose cytomegalovirus status from the catalog of TCR beta chain sequences. In a later analysis, V and J genes were assigned by comparing TCR nucleotide sequences against IMGT/GENE-DB human TR gene sequences. In a later analysis, CDR3 sequences and most-parsimonious VDJ recombination scenarios were assigned using the TCRdist pipeline. In a later analysis, every TCR beta chain was defined by the combination of its CDR3 amino acid sequence and its V-gene family, and reads without a unique V-gene family were dropped. A later analysis removed 500 to 600 highly shared, low-generation-probability nucleotide sequences to deal with suspected cross-contamination and a sequencing artifact. In a later analysis, a clonal expansion index for each public chain was calculated from normalized within-repertoire ranks of inferred template counts. Generation probabilities in a later analysis came from a VDJ recombination model fitted to out-of-frame rearrangements, and those results were checked against IGoR. In a later analysis, hypergeometric tests were used to score TCR-TCR, TCR-HLA and TCR-CMV co-occurrence, with a repertoire-size bias correction applied to TCR pairs. In a later analysis, false discovery rates were estimated by permuting HLA or CMV assignments 20 times. A later analysis grouped co-occurring TCRs with DBSCAN, adding TCRdist sequence similarity when clustering within HLA-allele-positive subsets. Repertoires with fewer than 30,000 or more than 120,000 public chains were left out of co-occurrence clustering, as were a handful of repertoires with anomalous nucleotide sharing. In its TCRdb copy, this immuneACCESS table keeps in-frame sequences only and misses some clones. Where compared with another copy, unresolved V genes explain less than half of these, and the others have no known cause. The DNA gave D and trimming, while V, J and clone size come from that table. The sample includes about 100,000 clones, with 60% to 85% observed a single time. The leading ten clones occupy more than 4.5% of the sample.

Study-level results and caveats: Because the 87-base-pair reads could not distinguish some IMGT-functional V segments, including TRBV6-2 and TRBV6-3, those segments were excluded. Sequencing depth was assumed to be roughly uniform across donors in the presence/absence analyses, though that assumption may not hold. It was suggested by the authors that the approach could potentially be generalized to other disease states and immunological phenotypes. A cluster of highly shared sequence variants was judged likely to represent a technical artifact of the sequencing pipeline. In a later analysis, the rate of TCR association differed among HLA loci, with DRB1 alleles having the most associated TCRs and HLA-C alleles having the fewest. Correlated functional status among segregating V segments might reflect linkage disequilibrium, but an unknown experimental factor could not be ruled out. The study gave a list of 150 to 200 TCR beta chains associated with cytomegalovirus. A further reported finding was that TCR beta sequences accurately predicted the HLA-A and HLA-B alleles for most subjects in the first cohort. According to a later analysis, parvovirus B19, influenza, CMV and Epstein-Barr virus appeared linked to several top co-occurrence clusters. This cohort had only TCR beta chains sequenced, and the lack of alpha or paired-chain data limited which features could be detected. In vitro tests confirmed that a few of the cytomegalovirus-associated TCR beta chains recognize cytomegalovirus antigens. Because counts were too low, seventeen rarely observed V segments, including chromosome 9 orphons, were excluded from the earlier analysis of about 500 of the donors. In a later analysis, most CMV-associated TCR beta chains were found to appear HLA-restricted, with HLA associations seemingly driven largely by CMV exposure. In an earlier analysis of over 550 of the donors, most TCR beta V segments were observed in productive rearrangements about 87% or about 30% of the time, broadly matching IMGT annotations. In both the original and validation cohorts, the classifier was reported to diagnose cytomegalovirus status with high specificity and sensitivity. A later genetic analysis reported fewer N-insertions in productive TCRs among donors in an Asian-associated ancestry cluster than the roughly 700-donor mean. Most TCR sequences were seen in very few donors, while some public TCRs were found in many individuals. A later analysis found that HLA-associated TCR beta chains were more clonally expanded and had lower generation probabilities than equally common non-associated chains. When HLA alleles, especially DR and DQ, strongly co-occurred, TCR associations were difficult to assign to individual alleles. Because HLA typing was unavailable for some donors at each locus, only the typed subset was used in association tests. The only immune exposure information available for the cohort was CMV serostatus. An association between a missense DCLRE1C variant and V-gene and J-gene trimming of TCR beta chains was found in a later genetic analysis and replicated in an independent cohort. A later analysis associated 16,951 TCR beta sequences with specific HLA alleles at a false discovery rate of 0.05.

The cohort comprised 550 to 700 healthy bone marrow donors. At the time of sampling, every cohort member was nominally healthy, though immune exposures that went unrecorded were likely present. The donor was CMV seropositive and was included in the group of some 290 seropositive cohort members. A peripheral blood sample was provided by each donor, and peripheral blood mononuclear cells were used for TCR beta sequencing. The Qiagen DNeasy Blood Extraction Kit was used to extract genomic DNA from the blood cell samples. This clone was found a few times. This clone's antigen is unknown. One base away there is no much larger clone; base qualities are not given. Counted from cysteine to phenylalanine, this CDR3 has 14 amino acids. Only the CDR3 DNA is retained, 42 bases long and in frame from the first base. Based on the germline V gene (reference sequence), the CDR1 and CDR2 sequences are LNHNV and YYDKDF.

The origin of this receptor is a female donor in good health and CMV-seropositive. The receptor chain draws on TRBV15 and TRBJ2-5; TRBD1 matches 8 bases in the middle. The J call may be faulty, since TRBJ2-7 better matches the DNA end. The specimen was PBMCs. The sequenced DNA is TGTGCCACCAGCACTCAGGGGGCAAAGGCCGAGCAGTACTTC. Its translation is CATSTQGAKAEQYF.